This T cell receptor beta chain was found in a study of T-cell reconstitution after alpha-beta-depleted transplantation in children. Overall study results and limits: Recipient T cells and thymic progenitors that survived were the source of the high TCRbeta diversity seen at day 60 in some patients.

This clonotype was seen at least ten times. As yet, its antigen is unknown. The CDR3 consists of 15 residues. Trimming removed 0 bases from V and 6 bases from J, with 16 bases in between. CDR1 and CDR2 (germline): SGDLS, YYNGEE. Using unique molecular identifiers, the investigators prepared the TCRbeta library. TCRdb called the PCR reads again in MiXCR, with one record for every CDR3 protein. The sample gives about 100,000 distinct CDR3 sequences, approximately 6.6% of which show up once; 20% to 25% is in the top ten. The chain joins TRBV9 to TRBJ2-7; D possibly corresponds to TRBD1 (5 bases). The clonotype was recovered from a male patient aged 2-10 years who had a stem cell transplant for acute lymphoblastic leukemia, so the T cells may come from the graft donor. The sample consisted of PBMCs, mostly from graft donor cells, taken 360 days after TCRalphabeta/CD19-depleted stem cell transplant. The CDR3 sequence is CASSVDGQRYSEQYF. CDR3 DNA: TGTGCCAGCAGCGTAGACGGACAACGTTATAGCGAGCAGTACTTC.